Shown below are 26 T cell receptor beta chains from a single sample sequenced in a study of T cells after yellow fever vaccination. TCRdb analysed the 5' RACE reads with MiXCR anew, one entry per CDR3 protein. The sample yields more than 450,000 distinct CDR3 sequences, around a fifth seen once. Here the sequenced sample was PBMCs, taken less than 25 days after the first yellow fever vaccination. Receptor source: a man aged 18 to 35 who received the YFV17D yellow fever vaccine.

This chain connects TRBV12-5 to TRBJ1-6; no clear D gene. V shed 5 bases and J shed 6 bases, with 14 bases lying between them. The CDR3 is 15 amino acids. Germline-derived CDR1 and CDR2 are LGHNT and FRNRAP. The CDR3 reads CASGPSVQPNSPLHF. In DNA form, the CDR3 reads TGTGCTAGTGGTCCCTCGGTTCAGCCTAATTCACCCCTCCACTTT.

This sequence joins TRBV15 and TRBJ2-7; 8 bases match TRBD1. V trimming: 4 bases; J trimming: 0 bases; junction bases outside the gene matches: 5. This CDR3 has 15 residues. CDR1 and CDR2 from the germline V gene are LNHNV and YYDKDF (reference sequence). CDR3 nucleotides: TGTGCCACCAGCAAGGGACAGGACAGCTCCTACGAGCAGTACGTC. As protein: CATSKGQDSSYEQYV.

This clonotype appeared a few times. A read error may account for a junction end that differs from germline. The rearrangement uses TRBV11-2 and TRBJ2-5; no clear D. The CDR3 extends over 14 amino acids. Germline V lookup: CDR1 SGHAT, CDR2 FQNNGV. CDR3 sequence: CASSIDIQAATQYF. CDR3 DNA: TGTGCCAGCAGCATAGACATTCAGGCAGCGACCCAGTACTTC.

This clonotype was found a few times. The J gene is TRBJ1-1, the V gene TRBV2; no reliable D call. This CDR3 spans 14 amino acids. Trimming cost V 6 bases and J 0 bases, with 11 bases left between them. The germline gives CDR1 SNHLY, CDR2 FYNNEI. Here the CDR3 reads CASRAREMNTEAFF. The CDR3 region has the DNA TGTGCCAGCAGGGCCCGGGAGATGAACACTGAAGCTTTCTTT. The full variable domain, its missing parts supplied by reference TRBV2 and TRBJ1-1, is EPEVTQTPSHQVTQMGQEVILRCVPISNHLYFYWYRQILGQKVEFLVSFYNNEISEKSEIFDDQFSVERPDGSNFTLKIRSTKLEDSAMYFCASRAREMNTEAFFGQGTRLTVV.

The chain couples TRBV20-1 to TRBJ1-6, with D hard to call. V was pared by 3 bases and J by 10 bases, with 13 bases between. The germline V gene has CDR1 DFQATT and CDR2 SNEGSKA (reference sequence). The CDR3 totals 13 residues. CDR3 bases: TGCAGTGCTAGCCGTAGGTTCCCATCACCCCTCCACTTT. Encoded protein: CSASRRFPSPLHF.

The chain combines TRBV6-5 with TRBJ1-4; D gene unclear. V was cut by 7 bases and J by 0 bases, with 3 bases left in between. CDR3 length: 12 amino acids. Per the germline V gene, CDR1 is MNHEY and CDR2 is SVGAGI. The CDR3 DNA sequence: TGTGCCAGCACCACAACTAATGAAAAACTGTTTTTT. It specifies CASTTTNEKLFF.

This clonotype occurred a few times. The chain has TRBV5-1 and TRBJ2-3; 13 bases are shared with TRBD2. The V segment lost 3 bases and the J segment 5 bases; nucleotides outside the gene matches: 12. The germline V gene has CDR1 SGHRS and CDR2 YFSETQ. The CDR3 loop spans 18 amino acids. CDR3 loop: CASSSPVTSGGREDTQYF. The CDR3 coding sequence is TGCGCCAGCAGCTCCCCTGTGACTAGCGGGGGGAGGGAAGATACGCAGTATTTT.

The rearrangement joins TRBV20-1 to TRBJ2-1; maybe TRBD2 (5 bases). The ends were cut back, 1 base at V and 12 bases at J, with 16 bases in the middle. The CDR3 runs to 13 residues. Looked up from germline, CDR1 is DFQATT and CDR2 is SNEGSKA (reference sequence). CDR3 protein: CSARGSDSRVQFF. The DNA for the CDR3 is TGCAGTGCTAGAGGGTCGGACTCTAGGGTGCAGTTCTTC.

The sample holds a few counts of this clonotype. CDR3 nucleotides: TGTGCCATCAGTGAAGACCGATCGGCTTTCTTT. Protein sequence: CAISEDRSAFF. This chain uses TRBV10-3 with TRBJ1-1; D call uncertain. Looked up from germline, CDR1 is ENHRY and CDR2 is SYGVKD. V lost 3 bases and J lost 11, with 10 bases in between. The CDR3 length is 11 residues.

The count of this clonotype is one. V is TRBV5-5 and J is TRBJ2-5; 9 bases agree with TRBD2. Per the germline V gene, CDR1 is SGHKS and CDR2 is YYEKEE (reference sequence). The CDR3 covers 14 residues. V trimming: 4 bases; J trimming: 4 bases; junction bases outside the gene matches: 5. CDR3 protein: CASSRTSAGETQYF. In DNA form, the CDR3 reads TGTGCCAGCAGCCGGACTAGCGCGGGAGAGACCCAGTACTTC.

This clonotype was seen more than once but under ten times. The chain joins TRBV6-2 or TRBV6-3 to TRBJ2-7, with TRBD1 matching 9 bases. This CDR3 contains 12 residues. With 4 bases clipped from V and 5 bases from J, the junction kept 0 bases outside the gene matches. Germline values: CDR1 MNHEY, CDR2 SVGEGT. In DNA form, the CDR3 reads TGTGCCAGCAGTTGGACAGGGGACGAGCAGTACTTC. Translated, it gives CASSWTGDEQYF.

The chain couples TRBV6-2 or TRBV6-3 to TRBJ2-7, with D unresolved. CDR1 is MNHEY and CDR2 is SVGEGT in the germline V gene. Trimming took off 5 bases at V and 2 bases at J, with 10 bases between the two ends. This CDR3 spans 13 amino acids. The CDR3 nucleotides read TGTGCCAGCAGTGGCACGGTAACCTACGAGCAGTACGTC. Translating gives CASSGTVTYEQYV.

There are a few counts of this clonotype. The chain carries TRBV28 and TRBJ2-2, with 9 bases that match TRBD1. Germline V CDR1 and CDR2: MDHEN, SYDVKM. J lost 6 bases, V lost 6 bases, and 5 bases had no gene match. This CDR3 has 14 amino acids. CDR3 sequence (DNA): TGTGCCAGCAGCCGGACAGGGGAGGCCGGGGAGCTGTTTTTT. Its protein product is CASSRTGEAGELFF.

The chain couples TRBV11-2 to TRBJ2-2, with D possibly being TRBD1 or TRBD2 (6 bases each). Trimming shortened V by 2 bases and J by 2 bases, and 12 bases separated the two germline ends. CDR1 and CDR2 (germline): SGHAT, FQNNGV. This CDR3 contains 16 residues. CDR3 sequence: CASSLLRGENTGELFF. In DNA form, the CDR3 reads TGTGCCAGCAGCTTACTGAGGGGGGAAAACACCGGGGAGCTGTTTTTT.

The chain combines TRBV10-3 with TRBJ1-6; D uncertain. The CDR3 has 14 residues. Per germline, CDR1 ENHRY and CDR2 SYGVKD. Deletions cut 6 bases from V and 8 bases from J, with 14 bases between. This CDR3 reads CAIREGVADSPLHF. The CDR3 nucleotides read TGTGCCATCAGGGAGGGCGTTGCGGATTCACCCCTCCACTTT.

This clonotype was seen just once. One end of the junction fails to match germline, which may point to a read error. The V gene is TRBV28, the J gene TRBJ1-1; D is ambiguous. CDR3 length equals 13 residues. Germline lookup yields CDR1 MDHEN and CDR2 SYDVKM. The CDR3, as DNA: TGTGCCAGCAGTAAGACTGTAGCGCCTGAAGCTATCTTT. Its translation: CASSKTVAPEAIF.

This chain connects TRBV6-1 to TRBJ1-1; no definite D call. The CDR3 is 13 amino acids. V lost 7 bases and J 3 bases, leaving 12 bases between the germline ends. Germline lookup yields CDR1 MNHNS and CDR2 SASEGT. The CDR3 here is CASKRRWDTEAFF. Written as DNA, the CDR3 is TGTGCCAGCAAGAGACGTTGGGACACTGAAGCTTTCTTT.

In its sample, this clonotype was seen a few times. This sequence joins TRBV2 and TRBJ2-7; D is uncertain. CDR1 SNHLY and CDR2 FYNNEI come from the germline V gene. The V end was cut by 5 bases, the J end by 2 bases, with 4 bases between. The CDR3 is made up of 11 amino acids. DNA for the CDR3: TGTGCCAGCAGTACACCCTACGAGCAGTACTTC. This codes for CASSTPYEQYF.

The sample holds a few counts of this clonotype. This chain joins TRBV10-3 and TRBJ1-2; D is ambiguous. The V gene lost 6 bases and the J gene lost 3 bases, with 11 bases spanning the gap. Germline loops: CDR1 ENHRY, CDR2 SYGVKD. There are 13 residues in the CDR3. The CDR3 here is CAISAGVDYGYTF. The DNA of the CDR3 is TGTGCCATCAGCGCAGGAGTGGACTATGGCTACACCTTC.

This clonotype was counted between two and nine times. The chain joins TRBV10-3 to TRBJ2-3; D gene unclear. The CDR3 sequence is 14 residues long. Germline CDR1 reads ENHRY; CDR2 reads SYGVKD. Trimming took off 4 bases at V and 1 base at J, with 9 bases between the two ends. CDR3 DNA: TGTGCCATCAGTGCGGCGTGGGGCACAGATACGCAGTATTTT. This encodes CAISAAWGTDTQYF.

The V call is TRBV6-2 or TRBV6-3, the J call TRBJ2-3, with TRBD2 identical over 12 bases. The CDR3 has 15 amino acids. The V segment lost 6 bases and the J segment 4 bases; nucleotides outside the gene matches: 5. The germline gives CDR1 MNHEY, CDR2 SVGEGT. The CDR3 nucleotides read TGTGCCAGCAGGCGGACTAGCGGGGCGTCAGATACGCAGTATTTT. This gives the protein CASRRTSGASDTQYF.

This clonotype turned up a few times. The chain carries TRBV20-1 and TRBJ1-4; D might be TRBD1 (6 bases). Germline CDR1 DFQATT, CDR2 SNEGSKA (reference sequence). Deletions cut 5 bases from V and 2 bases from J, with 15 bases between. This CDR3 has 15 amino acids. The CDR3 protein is CSAARGGATNEKLFF. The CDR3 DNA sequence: TGCAGTGCTGCCCGGGGGGGCGCGACTAATGAAAAACTGTTTTTT.

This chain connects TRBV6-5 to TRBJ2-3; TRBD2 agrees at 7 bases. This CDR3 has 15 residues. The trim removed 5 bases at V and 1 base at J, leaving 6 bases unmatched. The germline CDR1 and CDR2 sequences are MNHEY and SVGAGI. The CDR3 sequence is CASSNRGRGTDTQYF. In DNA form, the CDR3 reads TGTGCCAGCAGTAACCGTGGGAGGGGCACAGATACGCAGTATTTT.

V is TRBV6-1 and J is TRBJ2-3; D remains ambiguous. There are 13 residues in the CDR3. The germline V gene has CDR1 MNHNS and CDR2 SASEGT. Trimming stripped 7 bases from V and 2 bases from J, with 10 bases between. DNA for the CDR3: TGTGCCAGCAAATCACCGCTCACAGATACGCAGTATTTT. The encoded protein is CASKSPLTDTQYF.

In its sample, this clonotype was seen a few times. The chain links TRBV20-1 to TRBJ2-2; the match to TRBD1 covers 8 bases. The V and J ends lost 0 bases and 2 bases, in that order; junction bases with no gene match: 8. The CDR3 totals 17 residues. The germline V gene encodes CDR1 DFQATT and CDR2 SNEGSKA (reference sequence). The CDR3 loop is CSARDIWTGRNTGELFF. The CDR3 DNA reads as TGCAGTGCTAGAGATATCTGGACAGGGCGAAACACCGGGGAGCTGTTTTTT.

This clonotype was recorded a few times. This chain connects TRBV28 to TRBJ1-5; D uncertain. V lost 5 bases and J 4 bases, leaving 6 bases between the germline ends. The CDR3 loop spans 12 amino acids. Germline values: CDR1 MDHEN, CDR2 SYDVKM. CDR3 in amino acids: CASSPINQPQHF. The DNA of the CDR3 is TGTGCCAGCAGTCCTATTAATCAGCCCCAGCATTTT.